This is a list of T cell receptor beta chains from one sample in a study of blood T cell repertoires in COVID-19. Profiling relied on immunoSEQ multiplex PCR, and the TCRdb table lists in-frame clones only, not all of them. The repertoire consists of tens of thousands of clones, with 90% to 95% occurring once and the leading ten covering approximately 4.6%. The specimen sequenced was peripheral blood. The receptors here all came from a man aged 45-65 years with active COVID-19. The CDR3 runs from the conserved cysteine through the conserved F or W.

j_gene,v_gene,CDR3aa
TRBJ2-7,TRBV19,CASSTGDRGSYEQYF
TRBJ2-7,TRBV5-1,CASSFSGEQYF
TRBJ1-1,TRBV2,CASSELENTEAFF
TRBJ2-5,TRBV11-2,CASSPMGAYQETQYF
TRBJ1-1,TRBV7-9,CASSSSGQLNTEAFF
TRBJ2-3,TRBV5-4,CASSLPSLQDTQYF
TRBJ2-2,TRBV11-1,CASSLGRTNTGELFF
TRBJ2-6,TRBV7-3,CASSSHPQRSGANVLTF
TRBJ2-5,TRBV5-1,CASSYNTGAQETQYF
TRBJ1-4,TRBV19,CASSHHRGRLREKLFF
TRBJ2-5,TRBV30,CAWSTTRTSGVQETQYF
TRBJ2-7,TRBV27,CASSLFPGGEYEQYF
TRBJ2-3,TRBV5-5,CASSRGAREDTQYF
TRBJ2-3,TRBV5-1,CASSPGGLRDTQYF
TRBJ1-1,TRBV4-1,CASSQVGAGNTEAFF
TRBJ1-2,TRBV12-5,CASGTTGANYGYTF
TRBJ1-4,TRBV28,CASSTQGARGGEKLFF
TRBJ2-1,TRBV7-2,CASRGTSGSHNEQFF
TRBJ1-2,TRBV5-1,CASSLDLQVYGYTF
TRBJ2-7,TRBV21-1,CASSPRPGYYEQYF
TRBJ2-2,TRBV6-5,CASRTGTAGELFF
TRBJ2-2,TRBV10-1,CASSESSQRFWQTVTGELFF
TRBJ1-5,TRBV24-1,CATSDPTGVGPVAQHF
TRBJ2-3,TRBV12-3/TRBV12-4,CASRLPKRDTQYF
TRBJ2-7,TRBV28,CASSPCKNPAPGTIPYEQYF
TRBJ2-2,TRBV11-2,CARYIQGWLAGGFTGELFF
TRBJ2-3,TRBV27,CASSVSMSDTQYF
TRBJ2-2,TRBV4-1,CASSQEGTSAFYTGELFF
TRBJ1-5,TRBV5-6,CASSSSQGRQPQHF
TRBJ1-1,TRBV11-2,CASSLDQVGKNTEAFF
TRBJ1-1,TRBV28,CASREQGASEGAFF
TRBJ2-1,TRBV29-1,CSVGGAVAGLNEQFF
TRBJ1-5,TRBV7-9,CASSFPNQPQHF
TRBJ2-1,TRBV4-1,CASSQDRGGRAVGQFF
TRBJ2-7,TRBV11-3,CASSPRLAGGIPFLNEQYF
TRBJ2-2,TRBV4-2,CASSQEGGANTGELFF
TRBJ2-5,TRBV29-1,CSVGRNSPGTQYF
TRBJ2-3,TRBV28,CASRAGLAGPQMIDTDTQYF
TRBJ2-5,TRBV15,CATSRDLGGAETQYF
TRBJ1-6,TRBV28,CASRGGGNSPLHF
TRBJ2-7,TRBV6-2/TRBV6-3,CASSSPGSGRSYEQYF
TRBJ1-1,TRBV2,CASQDRVVNTEAFF
TRBJ1-4,TRBV28,CASSGNRVGNNEKLFF
TRBJ2-2,TRBV5-4,CASSFGTGFTGELFF
TRBJ1-2,TRBV10-3,CAITFVRWGYTF
TRBJ2-5,TRBV4-1,CASSHLGQDNQETQYF
TRBJ2-6,TRBV25-1,CASSESHGVRGANVLTF
TRBJ2-7,TRBV5-1,CASSLAAGSYEQYF
TRBJ2-1,TRBV7-8,CASRQAGTGSYNEQFF
TRBJ1-5,TRBV7-5,CVRSLVGPALLVAPQHF
TRBJ1-5,TRBV19,CASSLPGQGYQPQHF
TRBJ1-5,TRBV2,CASSEGPGNNQPQHF
TRBJ2-1,TRBV12-5,CASGSGTSNEQFF
TRBJ1-1,TRBV7-9,CAEVREGNSEAFF
TRBJ1-1,TRBV12-5,CASGLVLGQMNTEAFF
TRBJ2-2,TRBV11-2,CASSLGPSNTGELFF
TRBJ2-3,TRBV27,CASTTRQGSTDTQYF
TRBJ2-5,TRBV18,CASSPPSQETQYF
TRBJ2-7,TRBV5-4,CASSSSWDSSYEQYF
TRBJ2-1,TRBV24-1,CATSGALAGDPDEQFF